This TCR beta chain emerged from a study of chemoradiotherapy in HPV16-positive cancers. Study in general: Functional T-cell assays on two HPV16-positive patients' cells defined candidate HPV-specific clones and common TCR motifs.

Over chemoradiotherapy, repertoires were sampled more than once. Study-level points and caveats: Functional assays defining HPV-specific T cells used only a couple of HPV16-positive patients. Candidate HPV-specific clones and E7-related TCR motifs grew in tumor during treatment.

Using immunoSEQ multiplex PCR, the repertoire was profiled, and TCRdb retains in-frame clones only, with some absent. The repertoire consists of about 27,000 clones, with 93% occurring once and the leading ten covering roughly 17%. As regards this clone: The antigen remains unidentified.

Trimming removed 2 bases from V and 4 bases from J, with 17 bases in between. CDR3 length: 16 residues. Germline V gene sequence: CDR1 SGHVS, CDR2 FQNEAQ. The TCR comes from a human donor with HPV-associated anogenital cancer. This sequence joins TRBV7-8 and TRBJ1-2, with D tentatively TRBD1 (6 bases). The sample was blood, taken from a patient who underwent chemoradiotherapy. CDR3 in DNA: TGTGCCAGCAGCTTACAGGCCCGGGGGGGCGGCTATGGCTACACCTTC. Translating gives CASSLQARGGGYGYTF.